These 18 T cell receptor beta chains were sequenced from one sample in a study of Ad26.COV2.S vaccination and SARS-CoV-2 variants. Produced via immunoSEQ multiplex PCR; TCRdb's table is partial and in-frame only. The table shows roughly 380,000 clones, with roughly 91% occurring only once. Treatment here: about 20 received Ad26.COV2.S at low or high dose, single or two shots; a few received placebo; per-sample allocation not given. Specimen acquisition occurred on day 63 following the initial vaccine or placebo injection. The input for sequencing was peripheral blood, taken in a trial of Ad26.COV2.S vaccine versus placebo. The receptors were sampled from a person between 18 and 59 years old who received the Ad26.COV2.S COVID-19 vaccine or a placebo.

The rearrangement links TRBV5-8 to TRBJ1-5, with D unclear. The CDR3 is made up of 15 amino acids. Per the germline V gene, CDR1 is SGHTS and CDR2 is YDEGEE. V was clipped by 1 base and J by 6 bases, with 14 bases between them. The chain's CDR3 is CASSLLAGSVQPQHF. DNA of the CDR3: TGTGCCAGCAGCTTGTTGGCCGGGTCGGTTCAGCCCCAGCATTTT.

The rearrangement links TRBV30 to TRBJ1-6; D call uncertain. The V end lost 1 base, the J end lost 0 bases, and 10 bases lay between the germline ends. The CDR3 runs to 16 residues. Germline V gene data show CDR1 as GTSNPN and CDR2 as SVGIG (reference sequence). The CDR3 is CAWSAGSSSYNSPLHF. DNA for the CDR3: TGTGCCTGGAGTGCCGGTTCGAGCTCCTATAATTCACCCCTCCACTTT.

The chain links TRBV20-1 to TRBJ1-1; possible D gene TRBD1, 6 bases. Trimming shortened V by 5 bases and J by 3 bases, and 7 bases separated the two germline ends. CDR3 size: 11 residues. The germline CDR1 and CDR2 sequences are DFQATT and SNEGSKA (reference sequence). The CDR3 reads CSAYRDTEAFF. In DNA form, the CDR3 reads TGCAGTGCTTACAGGGACACTGAAGCTTTCTTT.

The chain couples TRBV10-2 to TRBJ1-3; no firm D call. This CDR3 spans 15 amino acids. V lost 0 bases and J lost 2, with 8 bases in between. CDR1 is WSHSY and CDR2 is SAAADI in the germline V gene. The CDR3 DNA follows: TGCGCCAGCAGTGAGTCGTCGACACCTGGAAACACCATATATTTT. Protein: CASSESSTPGNTIYF.

The chain links TRBV5-1 to TRBJ1-3; TRBD1 aligns across 8 bases. With 7 bases clipped from V and 4 bases from J, the junction kept 4 bases outside the gene matches. The CDR3 loop spans 13 amino acids. CDR1 and CDR2 (germline): SGHRS, YFSETQ. CDR3 nucleotides: TGCGCCAGCCAGACAGGGGAGGGAAACACCATATATTTT. It codes for CASQTGEGNTIYF.

The chain couples TRBV4-3 to TRBJ1-2, with D unclear. The CDR3 has 16 amino acids. The germline V gene has CDR1 LGHNA and CDR2 YSLEER. V gave up 0 bases and J gave up 7 bases, with 18 bases separating them. The CDR3 sequence: CASSQDVRTLGSGYTF. The CDR3 coding sequence is TGCGCCAGCAGCCAAGATGTGCGGACCCTAGGGAGTGGCTACACCTTC.

The chain recombines TRBV5-4 with TRBJ2-2; D unresolved. V lost 0 bases, J lost 2 bases, and 5 bases lay in between. This CDR3 is built from 14 residues. Germline V gene lookup returns CDR1 SGHNT and CDR2 YYREEE (reference sequence). This chain's CDR3 is CASSLDFNTGELFF. The CDR3 bases are TGTGCCAGCAGCTTGGACTTTAACACCGGGGAGCTGTTTTTT.

The rearrangement links TRBV12-5 to TRBJ1-4; no reliable D call. This CDR3 comprises 17 residues. Trimming removed 0 bases at V and 0 bases at J, with 11 bases between. Germline CDR1 reads LGHNT; CDR2 reads FRNRAP. The CDR3 region is CASGLVLEVATNEKLFF. CDR3 in DNA: TGTGCTAGTGGTTTGGTACTCGAGGTTGCAACTAATGAAAAACTGTTTTTT. The full variable domain, completed using reference TRBV12-5 and TRBJ1-4, is DARVTQTPRHKVTEMGQEVTMRCQPILGHNTVFWYRQTMMQGLELLAYFRNRAPLDDSGMPKDRFSAEMPDATLATLKIQPSEPRDSAVYFCASGLVLEVATNEKLFFGSGTQLSVL.

This clone was counted between two and nine times. CDR3 protein: CASSISGANTGELFF. The CDR3 DNA is TGTGCCAGTAGTATTAGCGGGGCGAACACCGGGGAGCTGTTTTTT. V is TRBV19 and J is TRBJ2-2; 8 positions match TRBD2. The CDR3 has 15 amino acids. J gave up 0 bases and V 3 bases, and 0 bases lay outside the gene matches. Looked up from germline, CDR1 is LNHDA and CDR2 is SQIVND (reference sequence).

The rearrangement uses TRBV11-3 and TRBJ2-3; D uncertain. The V end lost 5 bases, the J end lost 2 bases, and 8 bases lay between the germline ends. CDR3 length: 13 residues. From germline, CDR1 is SGHNT and CDR2 YENEEA. CDR3 loop: CASSLRLTDTQYF. In DNA, the CDR3 is TGTGCCAGCAGCCTCCGGCTCACAGATACGCAGTATTTT.

The V call is TRBV7-9, the J call TRBJ1-1; 7 bases are shared with TRBD1. Unmatched junction bases numbered 0, after V lost 3 bases and J lost 8 bases. CDR3 length: 11 amino acids. From germline, CDR1 is SEHNR and CDR2 FQNEAQ (reference sequence). CDR3 residues: CASSLDREAFF. Here the CDR3 DNA reads TGTGCCAGCAGCTTGGACAGGGAAGCTTTCTTT.

V and J are TRBV2 and TRBJ1-4; the D is unclear. V lost 3 bases and J 4 bases, leaving 9 bases between the germline ends. This CDR3 has 14 residues. CDR1 is SNHLY, CDR2 FYNNEI, per germline. Here the CDR3 DNA reads TGTGCCAGCAGTGACAAACTGAATAATGAAAAACTGTTTTTT. Protein sequence: CASSDKLNNEKLFF.

This clone was seen just once. V and J are TRBV5-1 and TRBJ2-3; D is unclear. This CDR3 spans 13 amino acids. Germline assignment: CDR1 SGHRS and CDR2 YFSETQ. Trimming removed 0 bases at V and 0 bases at J, with 2 bases between. CDR3 sequence reads: CASSLASTDTQYF. CDR3 in DNA: TGCGCCAGCAGCTTGGCCAGCACAGATACGCAGTATTTT.

The genes are TRBV27 and TRBJ2-3; 7 bases are a match to TRBD2. The CDR3 spans 15 residues. V trimming: 2 bases; J trimming: 1 base; junction bases outside the gene matches: 3. Germline-derived CDR1 and CDR2 are MNHEY and SMNVEV (reference sequence). Here the CDR3 reads CASSLGGGGTDTQYF. The DNA of the CDR3 is TGTGCCAGCAGTTTAGGCGGGGGAGGCACAGATACGCAGTATTTT.

The rearrangement uses TRBV5-5 and TRBJ2-3; D is uncertain. There are 16 residues in the CDR3. The V gene lost 0 bases and the J gene lost 0 bases, with 11 bases spanning the gap. Germline loops: CDR1 SGHKS, CDR2 YYEKEE (reference sequence). CDR3 nucleotide sequence: TGTGCCAGCAGCTTGGGGCCGATATCGAGCACAGATACGCAGTATTTT. This encodes CASSLGPISSTDTQYF.

The chain uses TRBV9 and TRBJ2-1, with 9 bases that match TRBD1. The CDR3 contains 15 residues. Germline values: CDR1 SGDLS, CDR2 YYNGEE. The ends lost 1 base at V and 8 bases at J; junction bases unmatched: 7. DNA for the CDR3: TGTGCCAGCAGCGTAAGGACAGGGGTGACGGATGAGCAGTTCTTC. Translation gives CASSVRTGVTDEQFF.

The chain recombines TRBV5-6 with TRBJ2-3, with 7 nucleotides matching TRBD1. Germline values: CDR1 SGHDT, CDR2 YYEEEE. Losses at the gene ends were 4 bases for V and 0 bases for J; bases not matched to a gene: 11. The CDR3 is made up of 17 amino acids. The CDR3 loop is CASSPDRLYASTDTQYF. DNA for the CDR3: TGTGCCAGCAGCCCGGACAGGCTATATGCTAGCACAGATACGCAGTATTTT.

The chain couples TRBV9 to TRBJ1-2, with 11 bases that match TRBD1. The CDR3 consists of 13 residues. CDR1 is SGDLS and CDR2 is YYNGEE in the germline V gene. V shed 4 bases, J shed 9 bases, and the junction held 5 bases outside the gene matches. The chain's CDR3 is CASSPGQGVSYTF. In nucleotides, the CDR3 is TGTGCCAGCAGCCCGGGACAGGGGGTTAGCTACACCTTC.